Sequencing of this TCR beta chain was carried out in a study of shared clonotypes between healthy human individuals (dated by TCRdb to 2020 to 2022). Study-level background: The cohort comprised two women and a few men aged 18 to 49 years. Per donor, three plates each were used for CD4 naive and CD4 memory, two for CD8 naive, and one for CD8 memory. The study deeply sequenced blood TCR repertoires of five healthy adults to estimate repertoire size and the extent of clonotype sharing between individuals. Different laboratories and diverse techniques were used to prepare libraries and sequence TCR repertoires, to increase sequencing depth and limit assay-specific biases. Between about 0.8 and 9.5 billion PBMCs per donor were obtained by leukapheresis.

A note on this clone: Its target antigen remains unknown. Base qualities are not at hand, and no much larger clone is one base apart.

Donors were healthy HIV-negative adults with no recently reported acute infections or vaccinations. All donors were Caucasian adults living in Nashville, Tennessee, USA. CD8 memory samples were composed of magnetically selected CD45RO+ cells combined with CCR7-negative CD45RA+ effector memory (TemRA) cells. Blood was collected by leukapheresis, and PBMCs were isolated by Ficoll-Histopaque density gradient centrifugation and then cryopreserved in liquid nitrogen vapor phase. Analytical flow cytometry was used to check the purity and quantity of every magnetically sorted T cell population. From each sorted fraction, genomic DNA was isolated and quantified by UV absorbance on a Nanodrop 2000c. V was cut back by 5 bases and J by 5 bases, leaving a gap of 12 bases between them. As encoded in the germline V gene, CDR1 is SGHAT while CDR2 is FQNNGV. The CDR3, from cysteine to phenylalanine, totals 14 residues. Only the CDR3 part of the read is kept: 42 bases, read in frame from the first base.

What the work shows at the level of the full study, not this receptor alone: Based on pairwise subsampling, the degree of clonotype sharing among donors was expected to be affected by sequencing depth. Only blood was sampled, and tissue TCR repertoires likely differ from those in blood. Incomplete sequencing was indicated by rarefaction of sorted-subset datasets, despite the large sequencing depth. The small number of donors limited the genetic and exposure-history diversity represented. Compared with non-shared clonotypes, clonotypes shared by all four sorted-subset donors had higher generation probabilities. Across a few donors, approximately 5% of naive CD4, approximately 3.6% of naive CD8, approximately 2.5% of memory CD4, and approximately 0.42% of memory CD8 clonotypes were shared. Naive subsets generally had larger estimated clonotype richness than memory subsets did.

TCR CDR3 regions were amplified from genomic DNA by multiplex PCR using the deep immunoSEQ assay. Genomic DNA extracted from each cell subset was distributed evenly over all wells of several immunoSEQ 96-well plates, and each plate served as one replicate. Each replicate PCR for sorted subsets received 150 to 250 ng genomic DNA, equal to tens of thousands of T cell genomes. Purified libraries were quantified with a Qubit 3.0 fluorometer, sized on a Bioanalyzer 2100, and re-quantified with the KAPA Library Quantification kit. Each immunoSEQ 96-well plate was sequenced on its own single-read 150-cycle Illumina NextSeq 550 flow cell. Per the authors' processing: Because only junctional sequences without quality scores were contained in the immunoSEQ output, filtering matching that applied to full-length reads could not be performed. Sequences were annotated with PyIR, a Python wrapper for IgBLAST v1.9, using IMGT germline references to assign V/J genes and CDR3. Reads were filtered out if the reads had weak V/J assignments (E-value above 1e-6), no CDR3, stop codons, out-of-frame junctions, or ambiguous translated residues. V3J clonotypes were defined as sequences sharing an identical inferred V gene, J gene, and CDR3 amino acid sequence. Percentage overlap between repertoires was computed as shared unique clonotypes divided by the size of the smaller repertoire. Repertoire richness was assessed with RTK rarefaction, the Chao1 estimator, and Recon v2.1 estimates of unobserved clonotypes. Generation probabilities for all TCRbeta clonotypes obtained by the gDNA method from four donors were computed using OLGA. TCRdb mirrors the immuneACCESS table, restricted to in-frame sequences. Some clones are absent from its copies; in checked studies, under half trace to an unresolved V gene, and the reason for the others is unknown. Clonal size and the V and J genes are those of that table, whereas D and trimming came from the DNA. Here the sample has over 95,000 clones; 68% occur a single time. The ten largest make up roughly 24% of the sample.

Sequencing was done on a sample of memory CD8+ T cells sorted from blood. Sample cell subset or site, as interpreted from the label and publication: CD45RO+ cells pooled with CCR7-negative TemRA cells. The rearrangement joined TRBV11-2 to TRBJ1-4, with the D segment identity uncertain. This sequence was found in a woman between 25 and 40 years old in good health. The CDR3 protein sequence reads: CASSLGSYNEKLFF. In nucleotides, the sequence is TGTGCCAGCAGCCTCGGGTCCTACAATGAAAAACTGTTTTTT.